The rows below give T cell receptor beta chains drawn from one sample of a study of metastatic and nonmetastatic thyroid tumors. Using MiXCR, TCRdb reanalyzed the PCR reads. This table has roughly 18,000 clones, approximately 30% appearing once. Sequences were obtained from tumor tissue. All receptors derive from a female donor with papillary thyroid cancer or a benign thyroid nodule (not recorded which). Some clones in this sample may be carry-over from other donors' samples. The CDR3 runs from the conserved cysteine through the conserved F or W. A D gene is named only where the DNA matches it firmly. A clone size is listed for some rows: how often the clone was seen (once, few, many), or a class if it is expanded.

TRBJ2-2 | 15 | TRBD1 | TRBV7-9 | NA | TGTGCCAGCAGACCGGGACAGTCGAAAACCGGGGAGCTGTTTTTT | CASRPGQSKTGELFF
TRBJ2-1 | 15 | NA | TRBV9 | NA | TGCTCCAGCAATTCCGGGGCGGGGTCAAAGAATGAGCAGTTCTTC | CSSNSGAGSKNEQFF
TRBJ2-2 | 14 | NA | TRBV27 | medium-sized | TGTGCCAGCAGTTTATACAGGTCCAACGGGGAGCTGTTTTTT | CASSLYRSNGELFF
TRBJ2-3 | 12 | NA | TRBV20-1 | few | TGCAGTGTTAGGGGCCGGGCCGTGAGTGTGGTTTTT | CSVRGRAVSVVF
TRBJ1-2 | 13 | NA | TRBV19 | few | TGTGCCAGTAGTATTATCCGGGGCTATGGCTACACCTTC | CASSIIRGYGYTF
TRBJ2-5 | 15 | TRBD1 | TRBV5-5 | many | TGTGCCAGCAGCCCTACAGGGGCTTACCAAGAGACCCAGTACTTC | CASSPTGAYQETQYF
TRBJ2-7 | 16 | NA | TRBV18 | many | TGTGCCAGCTCACCACCTATAGGGACTCAACTCTACGAGCAGTACTTC | CASSPPIGTQLYEQYF
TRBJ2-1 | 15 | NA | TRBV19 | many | TGTGCCAGTAGTTCTGTGGGATCGGCCTACAATGAGCAGTTCTTC | CASSSVGSAYNEQFF
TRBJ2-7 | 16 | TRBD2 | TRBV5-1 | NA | TGCGCCAGCAGTCAGGGTCCGGGACTAGGAACCTACGAGCAGTACTTC | CASSQGPGLGTYEQYF
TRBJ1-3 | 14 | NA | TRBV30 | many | TGTGCCTGGGGCAGGGGTAACTCTGGAAACACCATATATTTT | CAWGRGNSGNTIYF
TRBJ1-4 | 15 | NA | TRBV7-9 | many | TGTGCCAGCAGCTTAGTGGGTCAGGGAGGTGAAAAACTGTTTTTT | CASSLVGQGGEKLFF
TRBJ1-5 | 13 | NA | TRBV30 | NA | TGTGCCTGGAGTACTCAGGCCAATCAGCCCCAGCATTTT | CAWSTQANQPQHF
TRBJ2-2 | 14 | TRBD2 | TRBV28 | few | TGTGCCAGCAGTAGAACTAGCGCCTCCGGGGAGCTGTTTTTT | CASSRTSASGELFF
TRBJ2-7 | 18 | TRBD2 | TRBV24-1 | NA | TGTGCCACCAGTGAACCACTAGCGGGAGGGCCTAGGTCCTACGAGCAGTACTTC | CATSEPLAGGPRSYEQYF
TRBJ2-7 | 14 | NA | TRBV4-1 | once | TGCGCCAGCAGCCAAGGCGCTACGGCCTACGAGCAGTACTTC | CASSQGATAYEQYF
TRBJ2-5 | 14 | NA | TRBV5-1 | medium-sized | TGCGCCAGCAGCAATAACAGGGTACAAGAGACCCAGTACTTC | CASSNNRVQETQYF
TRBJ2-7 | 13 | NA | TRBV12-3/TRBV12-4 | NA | TGTGCCAGCATGGAGGGGTCCCGTTACGAGCAGTACTTC | CASMEGSRYEQYF
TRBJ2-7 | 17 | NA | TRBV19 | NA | TGTGCCAGTAGTATTGACGGCCGTGTGGGGTCCCCCTACGAGCATTACTTC | CASSIDGRVGSPYEHYF
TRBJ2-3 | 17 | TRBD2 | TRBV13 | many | TGTGCCAGCAGCTTAGGAGTAGCGGGAGGTGGAACAGATACGCAGTATTTT | CASSLGVAGGGTDTQYF
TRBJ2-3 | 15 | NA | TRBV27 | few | TGTGCCAGCAGTTTAAAAGGGGCGAACACAGATACGCAGTATTTT | CASSLKGANTDTQYF
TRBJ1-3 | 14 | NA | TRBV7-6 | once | TGTGCCAGCAGCTTAGTCGATTCTGGAAACACCATATATTTT | CASSLVDSGNTIYF
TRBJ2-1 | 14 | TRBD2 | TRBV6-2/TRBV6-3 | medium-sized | TGTGCCAGCAAGGGACTAGCGGGATTATATGAGCAGTTCTTC | CASKGLAGLYEQFF
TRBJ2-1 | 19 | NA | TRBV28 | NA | TGTGCCAGCAGTTTTGTCGACGGGAATAGGGTAAGCTCCTACAATGAGCAGTTCTTC | CASSFVDGNRVSSYNEQFF
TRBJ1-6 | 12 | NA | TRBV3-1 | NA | TGTGCCAGCAGCTACAGGGCTTCACCCCTCCACTTT | CASSYRASPLHF
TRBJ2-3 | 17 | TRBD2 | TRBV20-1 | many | TGCAGTGCTAGAGGACTCCTAAGCGGGAATTGGGTAGATACGCAGTATTTT | CSARGLLSGNWVDTQYF
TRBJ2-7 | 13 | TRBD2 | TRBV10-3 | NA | TGTGCCATCAGTCCGCGGGAGGACTACGAGCAGTACTTC | CAISPREDYEQYF
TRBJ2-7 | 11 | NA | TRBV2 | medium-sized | TGTGCCAGCAGGGACTATTACGAGCAGTACTTC | CASRDYYEQYF
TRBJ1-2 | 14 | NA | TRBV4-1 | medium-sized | TGCGCCAGCAGCCAAGACTTAGGGTACTATGGCTACACCTTC | CASSQDLGYYGYTF
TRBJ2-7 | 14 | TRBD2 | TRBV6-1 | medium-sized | TGTGCCAGCAGACCGGGACTAGCGGGAGACGAGCAGTACTTC | CASRPGLAGDEQYF
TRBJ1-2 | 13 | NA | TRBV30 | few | TGTGCCTGGAGTGTAAGCGAGGGGGATGGCTACACCTTC | CAWSVSEGDGYTF
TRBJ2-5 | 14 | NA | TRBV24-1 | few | TGTGCCACCAGTGATCCGGGGACACAAGAGACCCAGTACTTC | CATSDPGTQETQYF
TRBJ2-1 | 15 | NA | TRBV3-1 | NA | TGTGCCAGCAGCCAAGAACCTAGCGTATACAATGAGCAGTTCTTC | CASSQEPSVYNEQFF
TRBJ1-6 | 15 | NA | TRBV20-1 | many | TGCAGTGCTAGGAAAGGGGGGGCCGTTGGTTCACCCCTCCACTTT | CSARKGGAVGSPLHF
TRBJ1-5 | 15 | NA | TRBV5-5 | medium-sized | TGTGCCAGCAGCTTGGCTCCGGACGCAAATCAGCCCCAGCATTTT | CASSLAPDANQPQHF
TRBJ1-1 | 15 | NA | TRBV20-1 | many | TGCAGTGCTAGAGATTTCCAAAATGAAAACACTGAAGCTTTCTTT | CSARDFQNENTEAFF
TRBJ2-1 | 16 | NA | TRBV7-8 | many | TGTGCCAGCAGCCTCGATGACAGGCTGCCCTACAATGAGCAGTTCTTC | CASSLDDRLPYNEQFF
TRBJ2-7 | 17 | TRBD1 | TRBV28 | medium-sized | TGTGCCAGCTGTAACCTAAGGACAGGCCAGAGCTCCTACGAGCAGTACTTC | CASCNLRTGQSSYEQYF
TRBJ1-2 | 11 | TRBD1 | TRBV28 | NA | TGTGCCAGCGGGACAGGGGTTGGCTACACCTTC | CASGTGVGYTF
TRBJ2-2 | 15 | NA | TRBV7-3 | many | TGTGCCAGCAGCTCAACAGGGGGGGACACCGGGGAGCTGTTTTTT | CASSSTGGDTGELFF
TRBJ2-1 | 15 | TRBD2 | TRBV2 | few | TGTGCCAGCACAGGCCTAGCGGGAGTTCGGAGTGAGCAGTTCTTC | CASTGLAGVRSEQFF
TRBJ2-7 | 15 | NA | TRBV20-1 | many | TGCAGTGCTAGAGATTATGGGTCTATTGCGTACGAGCAGTACTTC | CSARDYGSIAYEQYF
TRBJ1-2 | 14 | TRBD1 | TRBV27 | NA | TGTGCCAGCAGTTTAGGCGACAGGGGTTATGGCTACACCTTC | CASSLGDRGYGYTF
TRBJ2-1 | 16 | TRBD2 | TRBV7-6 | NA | TGTACCAGCAGCTTCACCGGGACTAGCGTGAGGACTGAGCAGTTCTTC | CTSSFTGTSVRTEQFF
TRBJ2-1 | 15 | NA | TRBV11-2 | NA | TGTGCCAGCAGCTTAGTTGAGTTGAGTCCCGGTGAGCAGTTCTTC | CASSLVELSPGEQFF
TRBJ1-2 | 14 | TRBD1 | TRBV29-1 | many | TGCAGCGCCGGGGAGGGACAGGGGATGTGGGGCTACACCTTC | CSAGEGQGMWGYTF
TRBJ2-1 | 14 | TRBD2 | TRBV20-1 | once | TGCAGTACCTTTCCCGGGAGGGAAAACAATGAGCAGTTCTTC | CSTFPGRENNEQFF
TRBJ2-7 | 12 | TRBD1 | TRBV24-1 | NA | TGTGCCACCATAACAGGGGTCCGTGAGCAGTACTTC | CATITGVREQYF